This is a list of T cell receptor beta chains from one sample in a study of T cell changes during pregnancy in multiple sclerosis. TCRdb's copy holds only in-frame clones and misses some; the assay was immunoSEQ multiplex PCR. The sample includes some 49,000 clones, roughly 92% of them seen just once. The sequencing used CD4+ T cells from peripheral blood mononuclear cells, collected in the second trimester of pregnancy. These receptor sequences come from a female donor in good health, enrolled as a control in a pregnancy study. The CDR3 runs from the conserved cysteine through the conserved F or W. Fields, in order: CDR3 protein, CDR3 DNA, clone size, D gene, J gene, V gene. A D gene is named only where the DNA matches it firmly. Where a row states a size, it is once, few, many or the class of an expanded clone; other rows omit it.

cdr3_aa: CSVGFGGGYNEQFF
cdr3_nt: TGCAGCGTTGGGTTTGGGGGAGGCTACAATGAGCAGTTCTTC
clone_size: .
d_call: .
j_call: TRBJ2-1
v_call: TRBV29-1

cdr3_aa: CASSHLDRIHNQPQHF
cdr3_nt: TGTGCCAGCAGCCATCTCGACAGGATACACAATCAGCCCCAGCATTTT
clone_size: .
d_call: .
j_call: TRBJ1-5
v_call: TRBV4-2

cdr3_aa: CASSQDRDRESYEQYF
cdr3_nt: TGCGCCAGCAGCCAAGATAGGGACAGGGAATCCTACGAGCAGTACTTC
clone_size: .
d_call: TRBD1
j_call: TRBJ2-7
v_call: TRBV4-3

cdr3_aa: CAWRTMTGSYEQYF
cdr3_nt: TGTGCCTGGAGGACCATGACAGGGTCCTACGAGCAGTACTTC
clone_size: .
d_call: TRBD1
j_call: TRBJ2-7
v_call: TRBV30

cdr3_aa: CASSIPGGQQEAFF
cdr3_nt: TGTGCCAGTAGTATCCCCGGGGGGCAGCAGGAAGCTTTCTTT
clone_size: few
d_call: .
j_call: TRBJ1-1
v_call: TRBV19

cdr3_aa: CASSSIREGDRRLWGTQYF
cdr3_nt: TGTGCCAGCAGCTCGATACGAGAGGGGGACAGGCGACTCTGGGGGACCCAGTACTTC
clone_size: .
d_call: TRBD1
j_call: TRBJ2-5
v_call: TRBV5-8

cdr3_aa: CASGGQGTNYGYTF
cdr3_nt: TGTGCCAGCGGTGGACAGGGCACTAACTATGGCTACACCTTC
clone_size: .
d_call: TRBD1
j_call: TRBJ1-2
v_call: TRBV6-5

cdr3_aa: CASSADRGREQFF
cdr3_nt: TGTGCCAGCAGTGCGGACAGGGGCCGCGAGCAGTTCTTC
clone_size: .
d_call: TRBD1
j_call: TRBJ2-1
v_call: TRBV25-1

cdr3_aa: CAISGSVQGGRLNTEAFF
cdr3_nt: TGTGCCATCAGTGGGTCGGTACAGGGGGGGAGGCTTAACACTGAAGCTTTCTTT
clone_size: .
d_call: TRBD1
j_call: TRBJ1-1
v_call: TRBV10-3

cdr3_aa: CASSRGGLVLSGNTIYF
cdr3_nt: TGCGCCAGCAGCCGCGGAGGATTGGTCCTCTCTGGAAACACCATATATTTT
clone_size: few
d_call: .
j_call: TRBJ1-3
v_call: TRBV4-1

cdr3_aa: CASSPRRLAGGEETQYF
cdr3_nt: TGTGCCAGCAGCCCCCGAAGACTAGCGGGGGGGGAAGAGACCCAGTACTTC
clone_size: .
d_call: TRBD2
j_call: TRBJ2-5
v_call: TRBV7-2

cdr3_aa: CAWSVGRGTEAFF
cdr3_nt: TGTGCCTGGAGTGTTGGTCGGGGTACTGAAGCTTTCTTT
clone_size: few
d_call: .
j_call: TRBJ1-1
v_call: TRBV30

cdr3_aa: CASSLDGTGETEAFF
cdr3_nt: TGCGCCAGCAGCTTGGATGGGACAGGGGAGACTGAAGCTTTCTTT
clone_size: .
d_call: TRBD1
j_call: TRBJ1-1
v_call: TRBV5-1

cdr3_aa: CASSSPGQGATDTQYF
cdr3_nt: TGTGCCAGTAGTAGCCCGGGTCAGGGGGCAACAGATACGCAGTATTTT
clone_size: .
d_call: TRBD1
j_call: TRBJ2-3
v_call: TRBV19

cdr3_aa: CASRSRGHSYEQYF
cdr3_nt: TGTGCCAGCAGATCGCGGGGGCACTCCTACGAGCAGTACTTC
clone_size: .
d_call: .
j_call: TRBJ2-7
v_call: TRBV7-2

cdr3_aa: CASRSGRFSFF
cdr3_nt: TGTGCCAGCAGGTCCGGGAGGTTCTCTTTCTTT
clone_size: few
d_call: .
j_call: TRBJ1-1
v_call: TRBV6-5

cdr3_aa: CSARSPGQDYF
cdr3_nt: TGCAGTGCTAGATCTCCGGGACAGGACTATTTT
clone_size: .
d_call: TRBD1
j_call: TRBJ2-3
v_call: TRBV20-1

cdr3_aa: CASSLLAGGQYEQYF
cdr3_nt: TGTGCCAGCAGTTTACTAGCGGGGGGCCAATACGAGCAGTACTTC
clone_size: .
d_call: TRBD2
j_call: TRBJ2-7
v_call: TRBV6-5

cdr3_aa: CASTSGQVLNYEQYF
cdr3_nt: TGTGCCAGCACCTCGGGACAGGTCCTCAACTACGAGCAGTACTTC
clone_size: .
d_call: TRBD1
j_call: TRBJ2-7
v_call: TRBV5-6

cdr3_aa: CAISLKGGTEVYEQYF
cdr3_nt: TGTGCCATCAGTCTAAAAGGGGGGACAGAGGTGTACGAGCAGTACTTC
clone_size: .
d_call: .
j_call: TRBJ2-7
v_call: TRBV10-3

cdr3_aa: CASSLGASGDEQYF
cdr3_nt: TGTGCCAGCAGCTTAGGGGCTAGCGGCGACGAGCAGTACTTC
clone_size: .
d_call: TRBD2
j_call: TRBJ2-7
v_call: TRBV7-9

cdr3_aa: CASSLRQGGEQYF
cdr3_nt: TGTGCCAGCAGCCTCCGACAGGGGGGCGAGCAGTACTTC
clone_size: .
d_call: TRBD1
j_call: TRBJ2-7
v_call: TRBV9

cdr3_aa: CASSLEGGGETQYF
cdr3_nt: TGTGCCAGCAGCTTGGAGGGGGGGGGAGAGACCCAGTACTTC
clone_size: once
d_call: .
j_call: TRBJ2-5
v_call: TRBV5-4

cdr3_aa: CASSQGYQYRVAGGHEQFF
cdr3_nt: TGCGCCAGCAGCCAAGGATATCAGTATCGGGTAGCGGGGGGCCATGAGCAGTTCTTC
clone_size: once
d_call: TRBD2
j_call: TRBJ2-1
v_call: TRBV4-3

cdr3_aa: CASSLDTRETQYF
cdr3_nt: TGTGCCAGCAGCTTGGACACCCGAGAGACCCAGTACTTC
clone_size: .
d_call: .
j_call: TRBJ2-5
v_call: TRBV7-6

cdr3_aa: CASSLDRSTDTQYF
cdr3_nt: TGTGCCAGCAGCTTAGACAGGAGCACAGATACGCAGTATTTT
clone_size: .
d_call: .
j_call: TRBJ2-3
v_call: TRBV11-2

cdr3_aa: CASSVGTHESEKLFF
cdr3_nt: TGTGCCAGCAGCGTAGGGACACACGAGAGTGAAAAACTGTTTTTT
clone_size: .
d_call: .
j_call: TRBJ1-4
v_call: TRBV9

cdr3_aa: CASSGLAGALINTGELFF
cdr3_nt: TGTGCCAGCAGCGGACTAGCGGGGGCATTAATAAACACCGGGGAGCTGTTTTTT
clone_size: .
d_call: TRBD2
j_call: TRBJ2-2
v_call: TRBV5-6

cdr3_aa: CASSPLPGQNYEQYF
cdr3_nt: TGTGCCAGCAGTCCCCTCCCGGGACAGAACTACGAGCAGTACTTC
clone_size: .
d_call: TRBD1
j_call: TRBJ2-7
v_call: TRBV7-2

cdr3_aa: CAWNHNSNQPQHF
cdr3_nt: TGTGCCTGGAACCACAATAGCAATCAGCCCCAGCATTTT
clone_size: .
d_call: .
j_call: TRBJ1-5
v_call: TRBV30

cdr3_aa: CASSKTSGAYTGELFF
cdr3_nt: TGTGCCAGCAGCAAAACTAGCGGGGCCTACACCGGGGAGCTGTTTTTT
clone_size: .
d_call: TRBD2
j_call: TRBJ2-2
v_call: TRBV7-8

cdr3_aa: CATSRDRLLTEAFF
cdr3_nt: TGTGCCACCAGCAGAGATAGACTGCTCACTGAAGCTTTCTTT
clone_size: .
d_call: .
j_call: TRBJ1-1
v_call: TRBV15

cdr3_aa: CASSQDLSGGSYNEQFF
cdr3_nt: TGCGCCAGCAGCCAAGATCTGAGCGGGGGATCCTACAATGAGCAGTTCTTC
clone_size: .
d_call: TRBD2
j_call: TRBJ2-1
v_call: TRBV4-1

cdr3_aa: CSAGTGYEKLFF
cdr3_nt: TGCAGCGCCGGGACAGGGTACGAAAAACTGTTTTTT
clone_size: .
d_call: TRBD1
j_call: TRBJ1-4
v_call: TRBV29-1

cdr3_aa: CASSLGQLNTGELFF
cdr3_nt: TGTGCCAGCAGCTTGGGCCAGTTGAACACCGGGGAGCTGTTTTTT
clone_size: .
d_call: .
j_call: TRBJ2-2
v_call: TRBV11-2

cdr3_aa: CASSSDQGNEQFF
cdr3_nt: TGTGCCAGCAGTTCCGACCAGGGGAATGAGCAGTTCTTC
clone_size: .
d_call: .
j_call: TRBJ2-1
v_call: TRBV6-6

cdr3_aa: CASSLGQGAYGYTF
cdr3_nt: TGTGCCAGTAGTTTAGGACAGGGAGCCTATGGCTACACCTTC
clone_size: .
d_call: TRBD1
j_call: TRBJ1-2
v_call: TRBV19

cdr3_aa: CASSVGGTGNTIYF
cdr3_nt: TGTGCCAGCAGTGTAGGGGGAACTGGAAACACCATATATTTT
clone_size: .
d_call: .
j_call: TRBJ1-3
v_call: TRBV25-1

cdr3_aa: CASSYRRRTNTGELFF
cdr3_nt: TGTGCCAGCAGTTACCGACGGAGGACGAACACCGGGGAGCTGTTTTTT
clone_size: .
d_call: .
j_call: TRBJ2-2
v_call: TRBV6-5

cdr3_aa: CASSPWTENTEAFF
cdr3_nt: TGTGCCAGCTCACCCTGGACAGAGAACACTGAAGCTTTCTTT
clone_size: .
d_call: .
j_call: TRBJ1-1
v_call: TRBV18

cdr3_aa: CASSLAETYNEQFF
cdr3_nt: TGTGCCAGCAGCTTAGCAGAGACCTACAATGAGCAGTTCTTC
clone_size: .
d_call: .
j_call: TRBJ2-1
v_call: TRBV7-9

cdr3_aa: CASSLGRTSGGRGDTQYF
cdr3_nt: TGTGCCAGCAGCTTGGGTAGGACTAGCGGGGGACGTGGCGATACGCAGTATTTT
clone_size: .
d_call: TRBD2
j_call: TRBJ2-3
v_call: TRBV7-3

cdr3_aa: CASSPDGPGANVLTF
cdr3_nt: TGTGCCAGCTCACCTGATGGCCCTGGGGCCAACGTCCTGACTTTC
clone_size: .
d_call: .
j_call: TRBJ2-6
v_call: TRBV18

cdr3_aa: CASSPPGGSTGANVLTF
cdr3_nt: TGTGCCAGTAGTCCCCCAGGGGGCTCGACTGGGGCCAACGTCCTGACTTTC
clone_size: .
d_call: TRBD1
j_call: TRBJ2-6
v_call: TRBV19

cdr3_aa: CASSLGGLRMAEAFF
cdr3_nt: TGTGCCAGCAGCTTAGGGGGACTCCGAATGGCTGAAGCTTTCTTT
clone_size: .
d_call: .
j_call: TRBJ1-1
v_call: TRBV7-9

cdr3_aa: CASSPLKGEETQYF
cdr3_nt: TGTGCCAGCTCACCACTAAAGGGAGAAGAGACCCAGTACTTC
clone_size: .
d_call: .
j_call: TRBJ2-5
v_call: TRBV18

cdr3_aa: CAWSQGQWDTEAFF
cdr3_nt: TGTGCCTGGAGTCAGGGACAATGGGACACTGAAGCTTTCTTT
clone_size: once
d_call: .
j_call: TRBJ1-1
v_call: TRBV30

cdr3_aa: CASSATGLAEFF
cdr3_nt: TGTGCCAGCAGCGCGACGGGACTAGCGGAGTTCTTC
clone_size: .
d_call: TRBD2
j_call: TRBJ2-1
v_call: TRBV7-9

cdr3_aa: CASSFNMAGTGELFF
cdr3_nt: TGTGCCAGCAGCTTTAACATGGCAGGCACCGGGGAGCTGTTTTTT
clone_size: .
d_call: .
j_call: TRBJ2-2
v_call: TRBV11-1

cdr3_aa: CASSQSGVGGRRPMSQHF
cdr3_nt: TGTGCCAGCAGCCAATCGGGCGTCGGAGGGCGCAGGCCGATGTCCCAGCATTTT
clone_size: .
d_call: .
j_call: TRBJ1-5
v_call: TRBV16

cdr3_aa: CASSDSQGFIYGYTF
cdr3_nt: TGTGCCAGCAGTGACTCTCAGGGTTTTATCTATGGCTACACCTTC
clone_size: .
d_call: .
j_call: TRBJ1-2
v_call: TRBV25-1

cdr3_aa: CASSRQGYNTEAFF
cdr3_nt: TGTGCCAGCTCTCGACAGGGGTACAACACTGAAGCTTTCTTT
clone_size: .
d_call: TRBD1
j_call: TRBJ1-1
v_call: TRBV18

cdr3_aa: CASSPPGQGNNGYTF
cdr3_nt: TGCGCCAGCAGCCCGCCGGGACAGGGCAACAATGGCTACACCTTC
clone_size: .
d_call: TRBD1
j_call: TRBJ1-2
v_call: TRBV5-1

cdr3_aa: CASPTLGAYEQYF
cdr3_nt: TGCGCCAGCCCGACATTAGGTGCCTACGAGCAGTACTTC
clone_size: .
d_call: .
j_call: TRBJ2-7
v_call: TRBV23-1

cdr3_aa: CASRPGRGGNNEQFF
cdr3_nt: TGTGCCAGCAGGCCGGGGAGGGGCGGGAACAATGAGCAGTTCTTC
clone_size: .
d_call: TRBD2
j_call: TRBJ2-1
v_call: TRBV6-1

cdr3_aa: CASSTLAPQETQYF
cdr3_nt: TGTGCCAGCAGCACACTAGCTCCACAAGAGACCCAGTACTTC
clone_size: .
d_call: .
j_call: TRBJ2-5
v_call: TRBV6-6

cdr3_aa: CASSDDRAYKNEQFF
cdr3_nt: TGTGCCAGCAGTGACGACAGGGCCTACAAGAATGAGCAGTTCTTC
clone_size: .
d_call: TRBD1
j_call: TRBJ2-1
v_call: TRBV6-6

cdr3_aa: CASSLSAGQETQYF
cdr3_nt: TGTGCCAGCAGTTTATCGGCGGGGCAAGAGACCCAGTACTTC
clone_size: .
d_call: .
j_call: TRBJ2-5
v_call: TRBV28

cdr3_aa: CASSWVEGSTEAFF
cdr3_nt: TGCGCCAGTAGTTGGGTAGAGGGAAGCACTGAAGCTTTCTTT
clone_size: .
d_call: .
j_call: TRBJ1-1
v_call: TRBV5-1

cdr3_aa: CASSQDSLGGSSYNSPLHF
cdr3_nt: TGTGCCAGCAGCCAAGATTCTCTCGGGGGTAGCTCCTATAATTCACCCCTCCACTTT
clone_size: .
d_call: .
j_call: TRBJ1-6
v_call: TRBV4-2